This TCR beta chain was captured by sequencing in a study of monozygotic twins with inflammatory bowel disease. Total RNA input per TCR library was around 4,000 ng. cDNA for each sample came from eight separate reactions. Two nested PCRs, about 17 and 10 cycles, amplified TCRalpha and TCRbeta cDNA. TCRdb reprocessed the 5' RACE reads, with one entry per CDR3 protein and no DNA. Listed are over 150,000 distinct CDR3 sequences; around 2.4% falls within the top ten. CDR3 length equals 16 residues. The V gene's germline CDR1 is SGDLS and CDR2 YYNGEE. This chain joins TRBV9 and TRBJ1-2. The sample consisted of blood. The receptor was isolated from a human donor with ulcerative colitis or Crohn's disease, or a healthy co-twin of an affected twin (not recorded which). CDR3 region: CASSDQRYKSGNGYTF.